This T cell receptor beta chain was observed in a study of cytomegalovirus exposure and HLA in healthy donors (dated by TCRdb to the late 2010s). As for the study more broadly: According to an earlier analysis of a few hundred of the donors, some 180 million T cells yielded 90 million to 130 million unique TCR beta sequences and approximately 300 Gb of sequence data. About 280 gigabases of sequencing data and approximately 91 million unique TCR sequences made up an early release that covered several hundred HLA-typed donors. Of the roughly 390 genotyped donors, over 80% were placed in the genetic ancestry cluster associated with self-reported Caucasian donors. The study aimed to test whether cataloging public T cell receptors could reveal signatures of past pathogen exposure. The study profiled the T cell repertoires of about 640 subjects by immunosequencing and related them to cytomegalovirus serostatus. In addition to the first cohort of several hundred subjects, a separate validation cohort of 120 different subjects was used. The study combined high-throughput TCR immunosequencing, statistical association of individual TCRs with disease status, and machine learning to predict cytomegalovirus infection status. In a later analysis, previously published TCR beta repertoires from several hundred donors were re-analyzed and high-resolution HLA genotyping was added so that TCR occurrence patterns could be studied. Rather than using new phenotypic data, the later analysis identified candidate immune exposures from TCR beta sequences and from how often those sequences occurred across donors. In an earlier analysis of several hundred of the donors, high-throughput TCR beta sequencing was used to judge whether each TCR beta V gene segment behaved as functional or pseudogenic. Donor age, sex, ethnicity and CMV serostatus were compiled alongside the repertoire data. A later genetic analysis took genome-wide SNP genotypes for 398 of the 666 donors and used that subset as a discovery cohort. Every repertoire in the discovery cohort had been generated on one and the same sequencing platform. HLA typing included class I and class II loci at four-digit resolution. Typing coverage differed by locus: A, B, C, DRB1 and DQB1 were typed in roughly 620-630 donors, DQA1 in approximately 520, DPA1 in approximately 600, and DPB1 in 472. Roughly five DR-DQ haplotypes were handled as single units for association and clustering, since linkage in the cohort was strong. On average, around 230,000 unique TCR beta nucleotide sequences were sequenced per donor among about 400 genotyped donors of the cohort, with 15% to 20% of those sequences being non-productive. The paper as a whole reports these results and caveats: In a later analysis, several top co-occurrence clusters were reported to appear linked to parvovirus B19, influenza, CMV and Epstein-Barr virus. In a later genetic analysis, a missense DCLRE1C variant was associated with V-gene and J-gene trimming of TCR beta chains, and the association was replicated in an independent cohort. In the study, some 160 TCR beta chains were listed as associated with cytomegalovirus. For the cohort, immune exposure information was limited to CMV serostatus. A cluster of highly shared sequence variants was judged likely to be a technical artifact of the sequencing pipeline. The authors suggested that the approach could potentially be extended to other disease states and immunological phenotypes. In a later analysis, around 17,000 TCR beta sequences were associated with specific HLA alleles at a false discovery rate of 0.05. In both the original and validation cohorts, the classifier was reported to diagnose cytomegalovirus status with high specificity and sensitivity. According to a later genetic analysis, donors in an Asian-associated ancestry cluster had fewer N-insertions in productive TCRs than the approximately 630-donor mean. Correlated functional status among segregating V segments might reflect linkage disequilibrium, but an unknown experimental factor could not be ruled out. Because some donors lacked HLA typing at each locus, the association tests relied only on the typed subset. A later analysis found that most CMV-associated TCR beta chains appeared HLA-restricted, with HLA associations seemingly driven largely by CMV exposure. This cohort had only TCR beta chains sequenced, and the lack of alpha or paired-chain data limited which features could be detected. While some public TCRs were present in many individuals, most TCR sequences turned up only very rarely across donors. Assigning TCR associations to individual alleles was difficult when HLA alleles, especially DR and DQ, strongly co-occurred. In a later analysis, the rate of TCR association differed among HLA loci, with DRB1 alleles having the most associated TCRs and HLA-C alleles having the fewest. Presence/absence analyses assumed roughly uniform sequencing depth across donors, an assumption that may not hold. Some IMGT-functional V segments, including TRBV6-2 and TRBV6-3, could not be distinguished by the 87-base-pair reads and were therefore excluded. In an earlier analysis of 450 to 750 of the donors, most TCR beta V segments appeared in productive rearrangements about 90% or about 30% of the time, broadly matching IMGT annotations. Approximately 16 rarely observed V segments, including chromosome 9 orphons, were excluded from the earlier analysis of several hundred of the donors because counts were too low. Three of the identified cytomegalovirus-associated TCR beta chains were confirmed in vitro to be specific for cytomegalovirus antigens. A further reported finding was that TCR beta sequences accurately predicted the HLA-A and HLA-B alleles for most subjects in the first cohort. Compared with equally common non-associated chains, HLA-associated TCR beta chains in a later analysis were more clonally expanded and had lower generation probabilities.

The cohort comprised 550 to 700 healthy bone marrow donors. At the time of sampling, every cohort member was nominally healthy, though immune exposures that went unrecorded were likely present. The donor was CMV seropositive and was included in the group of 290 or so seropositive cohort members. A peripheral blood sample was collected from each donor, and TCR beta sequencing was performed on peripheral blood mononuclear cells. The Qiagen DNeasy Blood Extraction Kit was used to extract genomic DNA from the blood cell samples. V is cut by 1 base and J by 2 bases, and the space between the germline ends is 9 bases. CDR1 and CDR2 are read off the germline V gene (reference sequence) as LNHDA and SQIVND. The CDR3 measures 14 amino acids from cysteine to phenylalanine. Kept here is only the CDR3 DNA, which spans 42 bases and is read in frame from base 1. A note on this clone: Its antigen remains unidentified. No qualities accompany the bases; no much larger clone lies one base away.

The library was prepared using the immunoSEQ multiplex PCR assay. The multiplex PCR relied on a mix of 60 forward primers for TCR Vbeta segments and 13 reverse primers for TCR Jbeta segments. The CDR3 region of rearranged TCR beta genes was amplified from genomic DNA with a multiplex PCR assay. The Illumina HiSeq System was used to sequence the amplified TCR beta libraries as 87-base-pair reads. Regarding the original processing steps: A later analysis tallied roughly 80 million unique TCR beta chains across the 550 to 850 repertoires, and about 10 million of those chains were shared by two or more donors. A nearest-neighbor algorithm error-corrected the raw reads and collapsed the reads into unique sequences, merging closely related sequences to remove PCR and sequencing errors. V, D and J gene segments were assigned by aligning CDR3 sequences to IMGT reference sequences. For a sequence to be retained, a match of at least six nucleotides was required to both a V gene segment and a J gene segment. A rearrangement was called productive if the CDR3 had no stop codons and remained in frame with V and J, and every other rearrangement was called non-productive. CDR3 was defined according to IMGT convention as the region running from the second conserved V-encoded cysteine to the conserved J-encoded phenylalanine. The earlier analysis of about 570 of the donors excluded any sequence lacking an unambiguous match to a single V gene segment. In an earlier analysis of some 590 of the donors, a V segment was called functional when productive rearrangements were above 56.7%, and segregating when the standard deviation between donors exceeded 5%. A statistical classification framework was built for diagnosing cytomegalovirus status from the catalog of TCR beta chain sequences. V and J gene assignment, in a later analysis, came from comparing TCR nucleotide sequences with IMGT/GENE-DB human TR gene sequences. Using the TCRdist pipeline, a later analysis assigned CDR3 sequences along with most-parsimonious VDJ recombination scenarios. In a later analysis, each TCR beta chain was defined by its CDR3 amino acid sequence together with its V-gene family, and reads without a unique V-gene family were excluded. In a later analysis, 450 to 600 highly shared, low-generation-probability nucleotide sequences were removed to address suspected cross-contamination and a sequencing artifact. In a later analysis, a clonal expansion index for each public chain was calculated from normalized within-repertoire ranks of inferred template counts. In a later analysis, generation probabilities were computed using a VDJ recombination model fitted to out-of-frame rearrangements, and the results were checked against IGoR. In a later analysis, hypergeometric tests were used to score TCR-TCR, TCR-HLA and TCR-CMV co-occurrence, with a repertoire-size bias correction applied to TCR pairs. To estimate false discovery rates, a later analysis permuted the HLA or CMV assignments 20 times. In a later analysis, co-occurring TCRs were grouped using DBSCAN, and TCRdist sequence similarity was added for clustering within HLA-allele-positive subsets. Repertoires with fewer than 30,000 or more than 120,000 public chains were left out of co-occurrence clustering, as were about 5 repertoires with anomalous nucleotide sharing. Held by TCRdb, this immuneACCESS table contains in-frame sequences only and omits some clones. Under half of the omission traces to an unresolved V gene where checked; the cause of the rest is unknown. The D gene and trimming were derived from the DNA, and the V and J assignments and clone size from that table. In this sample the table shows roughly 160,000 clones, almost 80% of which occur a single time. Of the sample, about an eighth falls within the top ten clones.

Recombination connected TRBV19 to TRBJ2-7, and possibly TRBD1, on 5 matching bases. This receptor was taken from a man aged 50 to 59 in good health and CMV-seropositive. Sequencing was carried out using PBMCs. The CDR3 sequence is CASSIVTGPYEQYF. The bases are TGTGCCAGTAGTATAGTTACAGGCCCCTACGAGCAGTACTTC.